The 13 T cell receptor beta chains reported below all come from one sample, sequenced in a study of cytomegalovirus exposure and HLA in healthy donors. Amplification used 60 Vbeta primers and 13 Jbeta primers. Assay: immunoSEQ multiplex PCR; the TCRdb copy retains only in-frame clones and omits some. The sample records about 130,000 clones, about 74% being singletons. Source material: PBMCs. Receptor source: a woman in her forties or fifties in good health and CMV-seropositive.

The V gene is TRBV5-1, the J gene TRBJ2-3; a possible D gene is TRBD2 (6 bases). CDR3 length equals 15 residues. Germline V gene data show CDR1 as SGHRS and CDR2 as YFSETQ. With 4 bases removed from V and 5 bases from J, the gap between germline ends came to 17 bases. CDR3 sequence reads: CASSKVGVAEDTQYF. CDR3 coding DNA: TGCGCCAGCAGCAAAGTCGGGGTAGCGGAAGATACGCAGTATTTT.

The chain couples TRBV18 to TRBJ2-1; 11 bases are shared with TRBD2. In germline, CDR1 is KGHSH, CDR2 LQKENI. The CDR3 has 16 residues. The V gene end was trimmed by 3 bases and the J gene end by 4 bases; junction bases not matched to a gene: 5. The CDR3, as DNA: TGTGCCAGCTCACCCGCTAGCGGGGGGTCTTACAATGAGCAGTTCTTC. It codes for CASSPASGGSYNEQFF.

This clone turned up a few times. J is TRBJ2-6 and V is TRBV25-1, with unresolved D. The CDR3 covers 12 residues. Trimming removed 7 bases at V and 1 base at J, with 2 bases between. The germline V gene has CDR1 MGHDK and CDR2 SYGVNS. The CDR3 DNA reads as TGTGCCAGCACTTCTGGGGCCAACGTCCTGACTTTC. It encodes CASTSGANVLTF.

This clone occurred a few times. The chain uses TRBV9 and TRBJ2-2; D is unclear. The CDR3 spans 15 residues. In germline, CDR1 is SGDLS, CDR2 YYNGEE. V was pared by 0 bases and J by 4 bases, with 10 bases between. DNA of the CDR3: TGTGCCAGCAGCGTAGCTTCACGAGTCACCGGGGAGCTGTTTTTT. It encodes CASSVASRVTGELFF.

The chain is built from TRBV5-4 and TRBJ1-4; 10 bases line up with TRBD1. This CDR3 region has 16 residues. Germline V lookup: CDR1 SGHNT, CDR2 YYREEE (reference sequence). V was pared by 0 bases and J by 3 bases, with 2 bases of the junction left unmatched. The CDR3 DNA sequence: TGTGCCAGCAGCTTGGGGACAGGGGGAGCTAATGAAAAACTGTTTTTT. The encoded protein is CASSLGTGGANEKLFF.

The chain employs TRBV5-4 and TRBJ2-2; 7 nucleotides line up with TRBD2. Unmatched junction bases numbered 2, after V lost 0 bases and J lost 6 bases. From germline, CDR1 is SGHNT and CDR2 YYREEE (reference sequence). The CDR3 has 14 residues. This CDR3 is CASSLGLASGELFF. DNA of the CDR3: TGTGCCAGCAGCTTGGGACTAGCATCCGGGGAGCTGTTTTTT.

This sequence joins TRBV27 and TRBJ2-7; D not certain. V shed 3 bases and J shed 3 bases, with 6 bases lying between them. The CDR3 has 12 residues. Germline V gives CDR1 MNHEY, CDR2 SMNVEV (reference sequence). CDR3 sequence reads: CASSLPSYEQYF. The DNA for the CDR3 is TGTGCCAGCAGTTTGCCTAGCTACGAGCAGTACTTC.

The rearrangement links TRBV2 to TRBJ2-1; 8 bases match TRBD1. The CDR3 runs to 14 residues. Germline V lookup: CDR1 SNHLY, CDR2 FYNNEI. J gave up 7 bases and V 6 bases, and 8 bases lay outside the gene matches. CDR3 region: CASRAGTGLNEQFF. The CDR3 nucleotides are TGTGCCAGCAGGGCCGGGACAGGTCTTAATGAGCAGTTCTTC.

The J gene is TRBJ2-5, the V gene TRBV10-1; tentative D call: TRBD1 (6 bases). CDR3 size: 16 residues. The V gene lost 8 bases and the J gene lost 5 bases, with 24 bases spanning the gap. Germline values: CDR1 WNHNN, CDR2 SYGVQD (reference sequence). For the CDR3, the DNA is TGCGCCAGCTTATCCGTCCAGGGGCCCTATGTGGAGACCCAGTACTTC. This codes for CASLSVQGPYVETQYF.

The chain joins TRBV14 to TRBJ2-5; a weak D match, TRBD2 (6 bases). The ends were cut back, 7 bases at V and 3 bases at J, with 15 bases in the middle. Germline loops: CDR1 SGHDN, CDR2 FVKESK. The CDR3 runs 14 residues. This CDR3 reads CASNLMGGKETQYF. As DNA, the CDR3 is TGTGCCAGCAATCTTATGGGCGGGAAAGAGACCCAGTACTTC.

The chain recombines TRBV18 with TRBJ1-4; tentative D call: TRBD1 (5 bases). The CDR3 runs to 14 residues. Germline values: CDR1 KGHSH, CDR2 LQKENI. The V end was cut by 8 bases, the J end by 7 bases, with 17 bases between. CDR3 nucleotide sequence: TGTGCCAGCAAAGAAGGGGATTGGGGTGAAAAACTGTTTTTT. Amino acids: CASKEGDWGEKLFF.

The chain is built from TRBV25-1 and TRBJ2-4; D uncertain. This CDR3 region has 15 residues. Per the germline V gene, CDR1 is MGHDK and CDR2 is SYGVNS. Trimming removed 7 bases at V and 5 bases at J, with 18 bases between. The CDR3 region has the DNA TGTGCCAGCACCCCGAACACCGGGTCCCAAAACATTCAGTACTTC. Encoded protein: CASTPNTGSQNIQYF.

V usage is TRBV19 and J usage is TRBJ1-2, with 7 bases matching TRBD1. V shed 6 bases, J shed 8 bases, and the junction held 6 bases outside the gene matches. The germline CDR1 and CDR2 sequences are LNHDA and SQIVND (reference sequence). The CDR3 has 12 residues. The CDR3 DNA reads TGTGCCAGTAGGTGGACAGGACAGGGCTACACCTTC. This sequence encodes CASRWTGQGYTF.